One sample yielded the 27 T cell receptor beta chains listed below, sequenced in a study of beta chain features in type 1 diabetes. cDNA synthesis used the whole RNA isolate, giving expressed TCRB sequences. Sequencing was performed with immunoSEQ multiplex PCR; in TCRdb, only in-frame clones are kept and a portion is missing. The sample lists some 99,000 clones, about 40% occurring once. The sequenced sample consisted of stem cell memory CD4+ T cells from blood. The source of these receptors is a woman aged 18-29 years in good health.

The CDR3 DNA sequence: TGTGCCTGGAGTCCTCAAGCGGGAGGGTTCACTACGCAGTATTTT. It codes for CAWSPQAGGFTTQYF. J is TRBJ2-3 and V is TRBV30; 10 nucleotides line up with TRBD2. The CDR3 is made up of 15 amino acids. CDR1 GTSNPN and CDR2 SVGIG come from the germline V gene (reference sequence). V shed 2 bases and J 8 bases; nucleotides not matched to a gene: 10.

The chain employs TRBV15 and TRBJ2-5; the match to TRBD2 covers 9 bases. CDR3 length: 15 amino acids. Germline V CDR1 and CDR2: LNHNV, YYDKDF (reference sequence). V was pared by 3 bases and J by 3 bases, with 5 bases of the junction left unmatched. This CDR3 is CATSSAGGPEETQYF. In nucleotides, the CDR3 is TGTGCCACCAGCAGTGCGGGAGGGCCGGAAGAGACCCAGTACTTC.

This clone was seen more than once but under ten times. CDR3 sequence: CASSQGLAGGSSYEQYF. Here the CDR3 DNA reads TGTGCCAGCAGCCAAGGACTAGCGGGAGGTAGCTCCTACGAGCAGTACTTC. The rearrangement uses TRBV4-2 and TRBJ2-7; 13 nucleotides line up with TRBD2. The CDR3 contains 17 residues. Germline CDR1 LGHNA, CDR2 YNFKEQ. V was pared by 1 base and J by 0 bases, with 3 bases of the junction left unmatched.

The genes are TRBV5-1 and TRBJ2-1; the match to TRBD2 covers 7 bases. The CDR3 has 14 amino acids. CDR1 SGHRS and CDR2 YFSETQ come from the germline V gene. Germline trimming cut 4 bases from V and 5 bases from J; bases unmatched to any gene: 6. The CDR3: CASSRQAGNNEQFF. Here the CDR3 DNA reads TGCGCCAGCAGCAGACAAGCGGGAAACAATGAGCAGTTCTTC.

To note about this clone: One end of the junction fails to match germline, which may point to a read error. V is TRBV10-3 and J is TRBJ1-1; D ambiguous. CDR3 length: 18 amino acids. In germline, CDR1 is ENHRY, CDR2 SYGVKD. In DNA, the CDR3 is TGTGCCATCAGTAAGTCGGTTGGTATTGCGGGGATGATGACTGAAGCTTTCTTT. It yields the protein CAISKSVGIAGMMTEAFF.

The chain employs TRBV4-3 and TRBJ2-7, with TRBD2 identical over 11 bases. Germline CDR1 and CDR2: LGHNA and YSLEER. The V segment lost 0 bases and the J segment 3 bases; nucleotides outside the gene matches: 4. This CDR3 region has 16 residues. The DNA for the CDR3 is TGCGCCAGCAGCCAAGATGGACTAGCGGGCCGCTACGAGCAGTACTTC. Residues: CASSQDGLAGRYEQYF.

The chain links TRBV18 to TRBJ2-7; TRBD2 agrees at 8 bases. Trimming took 0 bases from V and 3 from J; bases not matched to a gene: 4. Germline V gene sequence: CDR1 KGHSH, CDR2 LQKENI. The CDR3 runs 15 residues. CDR3 sequence: CASSPPGTSIYEQYF. In DNA, the CDR3 is TGTGCCAGCTCACCACCTGGGACTAGTATCTACGAGCAGTACTTC.

This chain uses TRBV7-3 with TRBJ2-1; 11 bases agree with TRBD2. After removal of 1 base from V and 2 bases from J, the junction contained 10 bases not matched to a gene. Germline values: CDR1 SGHTA, CDR2 FQGTGA. The CDR3 is made up of 19 amino acids. CDR3 in DNA: TGTGCCAGCAGCTTAAGAGAGAATGGGACTAGCGGAACCTACAATGAGCAGTTCTTC. As protein: CASSLRENGTSGTYNEQFF.

CDR3 region: CASSQGVSTEAFF. Here the CDR3 DNA reads TGTGCCAGCTCACAAGGGGTGAGCACTGAAGCTTTCTTT. The chain carries TRBV18 and TRBJ1-1; possible D gene TRBD1, 5 bases. Germline loops: CDR1 KGHSH, CDR2 LQKENI. The V gene lost 4 bases and the J gene lost 4 bases, with 10 bases spanning the gap. CDR3 length equals 13 residues.

The genes are TRBV5-4 and TRBJ1-1, with D hard to call. V lost 4 bases to trimming and J lost 3 bases, with 13 bases between them. Germline CDR1 reads SGHNT; CDR2 reads YYREEE (reference sequence). There are 14 residues in the CDR3. Here the CDR3 reads CASSRPRLDTEAFF. CDR3 bases: TGTGCCAGCAGCCGCCCCCGGTTGGACACTGAAGCTTTCTTT. Full variable domain (rest looked up from reference TRBV5-4 and TRBJ1-1): ETGVTQSPTHLIKTRGQQVTLRCSSQSGHNTVSWYQQALGQGPQFIFQYYREEENGRGNFPPRFSGLQFPNYSSELNVNALELDDSALYLCASSRPRLDTEAFFGQGTRLTVV.

This chain links TRBV30 with TRBJ1-5; the D gene is possibly TRBD1 (5 bases). The ends were cut back, 2 bases at V and 1 base at J, with 21 bases in the middle. This CDR3 comprises 18 residues. Germline loops: CDR1 GTSNPN, CDR2 SVGIG (reference sequence). CDR3 coding DNA: TGTGCCTGGAGTCTCCCGGGGGGTGCCGACACAAGCAATCAGCCCCAGCATTTT. Amino acid sequence: CAWSLPGGADTSNQPQHF.

The CDR3 spells CASSPRRGGAFF. The CDR3 coding sequence is TGTGCCAGCTCACCTAGGCGAGGGGGAGCTTTCTTT. The gene calls are TRBV18 and TRBJ1-1; tentative D call: TRBD1 (6 bases). The CDR3 is made up of 12 amino acids. V gave up 3 bases and J gave up 10 bases, with 12 bases separating them. Germline V gene sequence: CDR1 KGHSH, CDR2 LQKENI. The full variable domain, its missing parts supplied by reference TRBV18 and TRBJ1-1, is NAGVMQNPRHLVRRRGQEARLRCSPMKGHSHVYWYRQLPEEGLKFMVYLQKENIIDESGMPKERFSAEFPKEGPSILRIQQVVRGDSAAYFCASSPRRGGAFFGQGTRLTVV.

The gene calls are TRBV20-1 and TRBJ2-7; weak D call: TRBD1 (5 bases). CDR3 length: 11 amino acids. V dropped 5 bases and J dropped 5 bases, with 10 bases sitting between them. Per the germline V gene, CDR1 is DFQATT and CDR2 is SNEGSKA (reference sequence). CDR3 protein: CSASGKDEQYF. Written as DNA, the CDR3 is TGCAGTGCTTCAGGGAAGGACGAGCAGTACTTC.

V and J are TRBV5-6 and TRBJ1-4, with D unclear. This CDR3 spans 16 amino acids. V was pared by 1 base and J by 4 bases, with 14 bases between. Germline V gene sequence: CDR1 SGHDT, CDR2 YYEEEE. CDR3: CASSLNGGTLNEKLFF. The CDR3 nucleotides are TGTGCCAGCAGCTTGAACGGAGGAACCCTTAATGAAAAACTGTTTTTT. The full variable domain, completed using reference TRBV5-6 and TRBJ1-4, is DAGVTQSPTHLIKTRGQQVTLRCSPKSGHDTVSWYQQALGQGPQFIFQYYEEEERQRGNFPDRFSGHQFPNYSSELNVNALLLGDSALYLCASSLNGGTLNEKLFFGSGTQLSVL.

The chain has TRBV27 and TRBJ2-3, with TRBD2 matching 9 bases. This CDR3 comprises 17 residues. The trim removed 5 bases at V and 3 bases at J, leaving 12 bases unmatched. CDR1 and CDR2 from the germline V gene are MNHEY and SMNVEV (reference sequence). The chain's CDR3 is CASSRRYSGRPTDTQYF. In DNA form, the CDR3 reads TGTGCCAGCAGTAGACGGTATAGCGGGAGACCAACAGATACGCAGTATTTT.

This clone has only a few counts. The genes are TRBV18 and TRBJ2-7, with no clear D. The CDR3 is 18 residues long. Germline CDR1 and CDR2: KGHSH and LQKENI. V lost 2 bases and J lost 5, with 25 bases in between. Here the CDR3 DNA reads TGTGCCAGCTCACCAGGAAGAAAGACTTTCCTCCTAGTTGACGAGCAGTACTTC. It translates to CASSPGRKTFLLVDEQYF.

The chain has TRBV5-6 and TRBJ1-2, with a possible D match to TRBD1 (6 bases). The V end was cut by 3 bases, the J end by 4 bases, with 13 bases between. This CDR3 region has 14 residues. Germline-derived CDR1 and CDR2 are SGHDT and YYEEEE. The CDR3 DNA reads as TGTGCCAGCAGCTCCCGAACAGGGCTCTATGGCTACACCTTC. It is translated as CASSSRTGLYGYTF.

The chain is built from TRBV5-1 and TRBJ2-7; 9 positions agree with TRBD2. The CDR3 runs to 14 residues. Germline V gene sequence: CDR1 SGHRS, CDR2 YFSETQ. Germline trimming cut 6 bases from V and 2 bases from J; bases unmatched to any gene: 6. CDR3 region: CASMTTSGPYEQYF. The CDR3 DNA sequence: TGCGCCAGCATGACGACTAGCGGCCCCTACGAGCAGTACTTC. Supplemented by reference TRBV5-1 and TRBJ2-7, the full variable domain reads KAGVTQTPRYLIKTRGQQVTLSCSPISGHRSVSWYQQTPGQGLQFLFEYFSETQRNKGNFPGRFSGRQFSNSRSEMNVSTLELGDSALYLCASMTTSGPYEQYFGPGTRLTVT.

This clone was seen at least ten times. The rearrangement uses TRBV5-1 and TRBJ2-1; possibly TRBD2 for D (6 bases). CDR3 size: 12 residues. The germline V and J ends were trimmed by 4 bases and 9 bases, with 11 bases remaining between them. CDR1 is SGHRS and CDR2 is YFSETQ in the germline V gene. CDR3 DNA: TGCGCCAGCAGCCCAAGGGAGGCTGAGCAGTTCTTC. Residues: CASSPREAEQFF.

J is TRBJ1-1 and V is TRBV5-1; tentative D call: TRBD1 (5 bases). Germline CDR1 is SGHRS and CDR2 is YFSETQ. CDR3 size: 16 residues. V lost 3 bases, J lost 1 base, and 16 bases lay in between. CDR3 nucleotide sequence: TGCGCCAGCAGCTCGTATACCGGGACTTCGAACACTGAAGCTTTCTTT. Amino acids: CASSSYTGTSNTEAFF.

This clone was seen a few times. DNA for the CDR3: TGCGCCAGCAGTAACTATTACCGCAGGGGCGACTCCTACGAGCAGTACTTC. Its protein is CASSNYYRRGDSYEQYF. The V and J genes are TRBV10-2 and TRBJ2-7, with D tentatively TRBD1 (6 bases). The V end was cut by 5 bases, the J end by 0 bases, with 20 bases between. Germline lookup yields CDR1 WSHSY and CDR2 SAAADI. CDR3 size: 17 residues.

The gene calls are TRBV10-3 and TRBJ2-1; TRBD1 might be the D (5 bases). The CDR3 extends over 12 amino acids. V lost 7 bases, J lost 3 bases, and 7 bases lay in between. Germline V gene data show CDR1 as ENHRY and CDR2 as SYGVKD. This chain's CDR3 is CAIKDNYNEQFF. CDR3 nucleotides: TGTGCCATCAAGGACAACTACAATGAGCAGTTCTTC.

A few counts support this clone. V usage is TRBV5-1 and J usage is TRBJ1-1; 9 nucleotides line up with TRBD1. The junction had 6 bases not matched to a gene; V was cut back by 7 bases and J by 5 bases. The CDR3 runs to 13 residues. Germline V CDR1 and CDR2: SGHRS, YFSETQ. The CDR3: CASARDRATEAFF. The CDR3 DNA sequence: TGCGCCAGCGCCCGGGACAGGGCTACTGAAGCTTTCTTT.

This clone was seen more than once but under ten times. J is TRBJ1-2 and V is TRBV7-9; 10 nucleotides line up with TRBD1. The CDR3 is made up of 16 amino acids. Per germline, CDR1 SEHNR and CDR2 FQNEAQ (reference sequence). Trimming at V came to 3 bases and at J to 8 bases, leaving 12 bases not matched to a gene. This chain's CDR3 is CASSFGGTGESRGYTF. DNA of the CDR3: TGTGCCAGCAGCTTCGGCGGGACAGGGGAAAGTAGGGGCTACACCTTC.

The chain carries TRBV7-9 and TRBJ1-1; D is perhaps TRBD1 (6 bases). Germline V gene data show CDR1 as SEHNR and CDR2 as FQNEAQ (reference sequence). The length of the CDR3 is 14 residues. Trimming removed 1 base at V and 0 bases at J, with 6 bases between. The CDR3 DNA is TGTGCCAGCAGCTTAGGGACAGTGAACACTGAAGCTTTCTTT. Protein: CASSLGTVNTEAFF.

The chain carries TRBV11-2 and TRBJ1-2, with D uncertain. With 0 bases removed from V and 8 bases from J, the gap between germline ends came to 16 bases. Germline V gene lookup returns CDR1 SGHAT and CDR2 FQNNGV. The CDR3 spans 15 residues. The chain's CDR3 is CASSLDLGGSGGYTF. The CDR3 region has the DNA TGTGCCAGCAGCTTAGATCTCGGCGGCTCGGGAGGCTACACCTTC. Drawing the rest from reference TRBV11-2 and TRBJ1-2, the complete variable domain is EAGVAQSPRYKIIEKRQSVAFWCNPISGHATLYWYQQILGQGPKLLIQFQNNGVVDDSQLPKDRFSAERLKGVDSTLKIQPAKLEDSAVYLCASSLDLGGSGGYTFGSGTRLTVV.

The rearrangement uses TRBV29-1 and TRBJ2-3; 10 bases fit TRBD2. Germline V gene data show CDR1 as SQVTM and CDR2 as ANQGSEA. The length of the CDR3 is 15 residues. With 4 bases clipped from V and 2 bases from J, the junction kept 6 bases outside the gene matches. The CDR3 DNA reads TGCAGCGTTGGCCCTAGCGGGAGCTTCACAGATACGCAGTATTTT. Residues: CSVGPSGSFTDTQYF.